These T cell receptor beta chains were read from a single sample in a study of OX40 agonist ivuxolimab in advanced cancers. The assay was immunoSEQ multiplex PCR, and TCRdb's table has in-frame clones only and misses some. Among tens of thousands of clones listed, around 88% were seen once. The sequences come from CD4+ or CD8+ T cells sorted from blood, collected in a trial of the OX40 agonist ivuxolimab. Every receptor here comes from an adult with an advanced solid tumor such as melanoma, head and neck, liver or kidney cancer. The conserved cysteine and the conserved F or W are not part of the CDR3 here. The size field is filled for only some rows; it gives once, few, many or a size class.

j_call	clone_size	v_call	cdr3_aa
TRBJ2-5	.	TRBV4-1	ASSQGPGETQY
TRBJ1-6	.	TRBV9	ASSGDSGNSPLH
TRBJ2-1	.	TRBV7-3	ASSELSSGNNEQF
TRBJ2-3	.	TRBV25-1	ASSEYGRGDTQY
TRBJ1-1	.	TRBV30	AWSVGLTEAF
TRBJ1-6	.	TRBV20-1	SASPNSPLH
TRBJ2-7	few	TRBV5-1	ASSLLEGEQY
TRBJ1-1	.	TRBV6-6	ASSQGRNTEAF
TRBJ1-2	.	TRBV6-1	ASNGILNYGYT
TRBJ2-1	.	TRBV13	ASSLGTSNYNEQF
TRBJ1-4	.	TRBV30	AWSADRGGKLF
TRBJ1-2	few	TRBV4-3	ASSWGTGSTGYT
TRBJ2-6	.	TRBV7-3	ASSYSGRPHSGANVLT
TRBJ2-7	few	TRBV28	ASSLEGVGQY
TRBJ2-1	.	TRBV7-2	ASSLPKTSGRAYEQF
TRBJ1-5	.	TRBV28	ASSKDRGRRNQPQH
TRBJ2-1	.	TRBV9	ASSGGLVSYNEQF
TRBJ2-1	.	TRBV4-1	ASSPSVSGTYNEQF
TRBJ2-2	.	TRBV10-3	AISEPRGGYGELF
TRBJ2-7	.	TRBV30	ACEKEIYEQY
TRBJ1-2	.	TRBV19	ASSIAPLGGHYGYT
TRBJ2-3	.	TRBV7-8	ASSPRQGADTQY
TRBJ2-5	.	TRBV5-1	ASRNSEGPETQY
TRBJ2-1	.	TRBV6-4	ASSEGLHGDEQF
TRBJ2-2	.	TRBV7-8	ASSSLARWNTGELF
TRBJ2-3	.	TRBV4-1	ASSPGTRLDTQY
TRBJ2-2	once	TRBV19	ASTAGSEPTGELF
TRBJ1-2	.	TRBV18	ASSPPRVGTDGYT
TRBJ2-2	once	TRBV5-1	ASARRTGVITGELF
TRBJ2-5	.	TRBV2	ASSPGTSSAETQY
TRBJ2-2	.	TRBV11-2	ASSGSGTNTGELF
TRBJ2-7	.	TRBV25-1	ASSELAGTYEQY
TRBJ2-1	.	TRBV7-6	ASSSPGTSGRNEQF
TRBJ2-3	.	TRBV13	ASSLIRELTDTQY
TRBJ1-1	.	TRBV10-2	ASSVRRGNPEAF
TRBJ2-5	few	TRBV11-3	ASSARGQGQETQY
TRBJ2-1	.	TRBV6-5	ASSFHVSSYNEQF
TRBJ2-3	.	TRBV25-1	ASSGQKGTGGRTDTQY
TRBJ2-3	.	TRBV11-2	ASSLVLYGRANYTQY
TRBJ1-5	.	TRBV19	ASSPVAGHAYSNQPQH
TRBJ2-1	.	TRBV10-2	ATVGTSGYNEQF
TRBJ1-4	.	TRBV13	ASSLRISNEKLF
TRBJ2-1	.	TRBV5-8	ASRLGAGFSGRGHNEQF
TRBJ1-1	once	TRBV5-6	ASSFYFQGGSGTEAF
TRBJ2-7	.	TRBV11-2	ASSIGRGTPSYEQY
TRBJ2-1	.	TRBV5-6	ASSLVGARGPYNEQF
TRBJ2-7	.	TRBV2	ASSDRARSYEQY
TRBJ2-2	.	TRBV6-5	ASSYSGRGTGELF
TRBJ2-5	.	TRBV7-8	ASSSGTRSETQY
TRBJ2-1	.	TRBV6-1	GSSASYSAYSEQF
TRBJ2-7	.	TRBV7-6	ASSRQGASYEQY